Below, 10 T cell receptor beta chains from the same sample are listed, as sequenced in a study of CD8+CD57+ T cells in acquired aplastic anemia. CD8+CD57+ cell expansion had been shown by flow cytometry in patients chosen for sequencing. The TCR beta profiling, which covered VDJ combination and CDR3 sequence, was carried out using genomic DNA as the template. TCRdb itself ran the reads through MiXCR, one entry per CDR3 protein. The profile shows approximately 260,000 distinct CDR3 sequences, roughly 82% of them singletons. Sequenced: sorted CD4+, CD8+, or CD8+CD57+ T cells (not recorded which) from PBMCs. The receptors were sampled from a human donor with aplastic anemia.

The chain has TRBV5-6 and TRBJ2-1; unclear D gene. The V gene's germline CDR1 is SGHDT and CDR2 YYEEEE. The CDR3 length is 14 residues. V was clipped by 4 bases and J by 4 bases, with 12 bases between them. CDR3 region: CASSLLTGYNEQFF. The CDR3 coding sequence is TGTGCCAGCAGCCTCCTGACTGGGTACAATGAGCAGTTCTTC. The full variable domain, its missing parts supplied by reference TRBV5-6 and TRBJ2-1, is DAGVTQSPTHLIKTRGQQVTLRCSPKSGHDTVSWYQQALGQGPQFIFQYYEEEERQRGNFPDRFSGHQFPNYSSELNVNALLLGDSALYLCASSLLTGYNEQFFGPGTRLTVL.

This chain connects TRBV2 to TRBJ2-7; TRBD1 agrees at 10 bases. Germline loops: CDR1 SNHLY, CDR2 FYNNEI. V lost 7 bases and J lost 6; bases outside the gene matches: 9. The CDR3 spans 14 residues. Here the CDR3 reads CASNRDRGAGEQYF. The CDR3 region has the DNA TGTGCCAGCAACCGGGACAGGGGAGCGGGCGAGCAGTACTTC.

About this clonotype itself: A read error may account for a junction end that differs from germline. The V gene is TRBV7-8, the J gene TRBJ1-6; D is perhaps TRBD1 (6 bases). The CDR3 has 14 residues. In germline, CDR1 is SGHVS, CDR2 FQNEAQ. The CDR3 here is CASSSDPDGTPLPF. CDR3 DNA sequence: TGTGCCAGCAGCTCTGATCCAGACGGGACACCCCTTCCCTTT. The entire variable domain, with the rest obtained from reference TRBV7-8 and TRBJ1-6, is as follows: GAGVSQSPRYKVAKRGQDVALRCDPISGHVSLFWYQQALGQGPEFLTYFQNEAQLDKSGLPSDRFFAERPEGSVSTLKIQRTQQEDSAVYLCASSSDPDGTPLPFGNGTRLTVT.

The CDR3 here is CASSYGRRETQYLHF. The CDR3 bases are TGTGCCAGCAGCTACGGGAGACGGGAGACCCAGTACCTCCACTTT. The V and J genes are TRBV7-2 and TRBJ1-6; D is ambiguous. Trimming removed 4 bases at V and 15 bases at J, with 22 bases between. CDR1 is SGHTA, CDR2 FQGNSA, per germline. The length of the CDR3 is 15 residues.

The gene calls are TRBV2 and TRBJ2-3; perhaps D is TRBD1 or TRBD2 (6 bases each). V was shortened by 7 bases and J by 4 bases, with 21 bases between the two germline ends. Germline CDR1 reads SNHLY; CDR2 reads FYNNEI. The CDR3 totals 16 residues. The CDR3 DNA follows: TGTGCCAGCACATTTTTTGGGCGGGACATGCCAGATACGCAGTATTTT. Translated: CASTFFGRDMPDTQYF.

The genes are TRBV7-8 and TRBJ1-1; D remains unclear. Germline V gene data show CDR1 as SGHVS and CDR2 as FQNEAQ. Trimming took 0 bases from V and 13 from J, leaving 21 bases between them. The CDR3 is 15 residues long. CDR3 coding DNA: TGTGCCAGCAGCTTAGCGGGAGGTCGCGTGACGCAGTATTTCTTT. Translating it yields CASSLAGGRVTQYFF.

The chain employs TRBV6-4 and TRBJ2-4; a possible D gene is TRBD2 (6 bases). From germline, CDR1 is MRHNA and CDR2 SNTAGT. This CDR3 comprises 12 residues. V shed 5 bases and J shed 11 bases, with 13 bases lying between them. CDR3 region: CASSIPLALQYF. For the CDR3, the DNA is TGTGCCAGCAGTATCCCACTAGCTCTTCAGTACTTC.

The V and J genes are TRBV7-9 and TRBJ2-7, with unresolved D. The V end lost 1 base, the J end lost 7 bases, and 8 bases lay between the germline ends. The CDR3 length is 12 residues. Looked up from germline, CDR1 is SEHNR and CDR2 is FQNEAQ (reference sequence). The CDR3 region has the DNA TGTGCCAGCAGCTTAGTACCCGGGGAGCAGTACTTC. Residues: CASSLVPGEQYF.

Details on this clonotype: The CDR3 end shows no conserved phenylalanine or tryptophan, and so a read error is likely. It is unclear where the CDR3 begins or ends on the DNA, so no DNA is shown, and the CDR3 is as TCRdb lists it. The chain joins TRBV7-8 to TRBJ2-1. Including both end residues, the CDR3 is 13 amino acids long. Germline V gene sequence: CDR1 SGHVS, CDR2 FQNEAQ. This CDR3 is CSSSVAGSHETFY.

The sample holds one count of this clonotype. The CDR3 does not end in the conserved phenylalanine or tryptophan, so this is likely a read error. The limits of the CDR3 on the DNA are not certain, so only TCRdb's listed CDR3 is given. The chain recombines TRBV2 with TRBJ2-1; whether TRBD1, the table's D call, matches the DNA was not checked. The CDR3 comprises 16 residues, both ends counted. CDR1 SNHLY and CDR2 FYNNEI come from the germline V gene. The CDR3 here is CASSQGGRNGQSVGPG.